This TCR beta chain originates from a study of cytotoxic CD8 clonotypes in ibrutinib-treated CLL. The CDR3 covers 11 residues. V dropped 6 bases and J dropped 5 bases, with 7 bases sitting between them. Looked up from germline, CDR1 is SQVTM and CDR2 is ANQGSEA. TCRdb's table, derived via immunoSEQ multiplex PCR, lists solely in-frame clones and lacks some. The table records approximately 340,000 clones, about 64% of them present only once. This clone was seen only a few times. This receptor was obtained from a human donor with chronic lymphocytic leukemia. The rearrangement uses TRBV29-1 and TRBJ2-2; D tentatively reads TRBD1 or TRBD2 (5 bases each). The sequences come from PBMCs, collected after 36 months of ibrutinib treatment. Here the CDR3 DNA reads TGCAGCGTGGGGGTTACCGGGGAGCTGTTTTTT. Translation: CSVGVTGELFF.